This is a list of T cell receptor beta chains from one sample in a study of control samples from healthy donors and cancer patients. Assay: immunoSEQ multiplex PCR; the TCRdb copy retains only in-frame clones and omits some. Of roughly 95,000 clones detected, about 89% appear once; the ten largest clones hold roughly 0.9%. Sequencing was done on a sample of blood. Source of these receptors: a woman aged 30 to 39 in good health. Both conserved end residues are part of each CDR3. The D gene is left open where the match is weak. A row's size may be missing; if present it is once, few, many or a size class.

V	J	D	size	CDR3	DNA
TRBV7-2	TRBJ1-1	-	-	CASSPGGPVAFF	TGTGCCAGCAGCCCCGGGGGGCCGGTAGCTTTCTTT
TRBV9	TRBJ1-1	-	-	CASSPRTNTEAFF	TGTGCCAGCAGCCCGAGGACAAACACTGAAGCTTTCTTT
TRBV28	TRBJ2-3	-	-	CASSPSVTVPVDTQYF	TGTGCCAGCAGTCCGAGCGTGACGGTGCCCGTCGATACGCAGTATTTT
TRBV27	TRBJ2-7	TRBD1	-	CASSYRGFPYEQYF	TGTGCCAGCAGTTACAGGGGGTTTCCCTACGAGCAGTACTTC
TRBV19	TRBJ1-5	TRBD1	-	CASSPGGTGGGQPQHF	TGTGCCAGTAGTCCCGGGGGGACAGGGGGCGGTCAGCCCCAGCATTTT
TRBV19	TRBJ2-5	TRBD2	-	CASSRLLAGVPETQYF	TGTGCCAGTAGTAGACTACTAGCGGGAGTACCAGAGACCCAGTACTTC
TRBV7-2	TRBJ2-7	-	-	CASSLDFSRKQYF	TGTGCCAGCAGCTTAGACTTTTCTCGTAAGCAGTACTTC
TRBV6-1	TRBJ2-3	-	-	CASSEVAGGVDTQYF	TGTGCCAGCAGTGAAGTGGCAGGGGGGGTAGATACGCAGTATTTT
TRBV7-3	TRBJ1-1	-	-	CASSLRWGTEAFF	TGTGCCAGCAGCTTAAGGTGGGGGACTGAAGCTTTCTTT
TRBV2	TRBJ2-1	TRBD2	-	CASREREYNEQFF	TGTGCCAGCAGGGAGCGGGAATACAATGAGCAGTTCTTC
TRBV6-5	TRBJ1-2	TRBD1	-	CASRPAPDRGDGYTF	TGTGCCAGCAGACCCGCCCCTGACAGGGGGGATGGCTACACCTTC
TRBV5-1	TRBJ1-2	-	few	CASSLPGGHYGYTF	TGCGCCAGCAGCTTGCCGGGGGGGCACTATGGCTACACCTTC
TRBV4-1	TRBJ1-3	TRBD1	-	CASSQVTGAWISGNTIYF	TGCGCCAGCAGCCAAGTCACAGGGGCATGGATCTCTGGAAACACCATATATTTT
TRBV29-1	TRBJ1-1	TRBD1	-	CSAGAQGDNTEAFF	TGCAGCGCCGGAGCCCAGGGGGATAACACTGAAGCTTTCTTT
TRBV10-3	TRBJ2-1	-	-	CAISDPGGTNNEQFF	TGTGCCATCAGTGACCCAGGGGGGACCAACAATGAGCAGTTCTTC
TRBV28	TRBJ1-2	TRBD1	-	CASSSAGTDNGYTF	TGTGCCAGCAGTTCCGCCGGGACAGACAATGGCTACACCTTC
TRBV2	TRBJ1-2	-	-	CASRETGTLYGYTF	TGTGCCAGCAGAGAGACTGGGACCCTCTATGGCTACACCTTC
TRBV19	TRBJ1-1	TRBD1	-	CASSIRQGVYTEAFF	TGTGCCAGTAGTATTAGGCAGGGGGTCTACACTGAAGCTTTCTTT
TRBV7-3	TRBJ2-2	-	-	CASSLTTLNTGELFF	TGTGCCAGCAGCTTAACTACCCTGAACACCGGGGAGCTGTTTTTT
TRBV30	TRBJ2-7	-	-	CAWSAYRRMEQYF	TGTGCCTGGAGCGCCTACCGGCGGATGGAGCAGTACTTC
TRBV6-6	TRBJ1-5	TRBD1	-	CASSDAGGTQPQHF	TGTGCCAGCAGCGACGCAGGGGGGACTCAGCCCCAGCATTTT
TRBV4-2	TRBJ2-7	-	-	CASSQDSVVGYEQYF	TGTGCCAGCAGCCAAGATTCGGTAGTTGGTTACGAGCAGTACTTC
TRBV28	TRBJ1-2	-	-	CASSQGSVRTYGYTF	TGTGCCAGCAGCCAGGGATCGGTTCGGACCTATGGCTACACCTTC
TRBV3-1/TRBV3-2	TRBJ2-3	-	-	CASSLREDTQYF	TGTGCCAGCAGCCTTCGGGAAGATACGCAGTATTTT
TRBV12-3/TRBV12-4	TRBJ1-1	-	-	CASRPLGRGAFF	TGTGCCAGCAGACCCCTGGGCAGGGGCGCTTTCTTT